The T cell receptor (beta chain) under discussion was sequenced for a study of blood T cell repertoires in COVID-19. Whole-study context: Sites in the United States, Italy and Spain provided acute and convalescent COVID-19 samples. From T cells, B-cell-depleted T cells, or PBMCs came the material, which was cDNA or gDNA.

Original processing methods: The authors estimated nucleated cell counts from reference gene primer amplification. The data were produced by immunoSEQ multiplex PCR, yet TCRdb's version contains in-frame clones alone and is incomplete. V and J calls plus clone size are reproduced from that table; the DNA served to infer D and trimming. The data contain about 480,000 clones, roughly 89% of them singletons. The CDR3 spans 14 residues. The V gene's germline CDR1 is KGHSH and CDR2 LQKENI. The V end lost 2 bases, the J end lost 2 bases, and 10 bases lay between the germline ends. This clone occurred once. The sample was peripheral blood. The J gene is TRBJ2-7, the V gene TRBV18, with a possible D match to TRBD1 (6 bases). The source is a woman in her twenties or thirties with acute or convalescent COVID-19. CDR3 loop: CASSPRDTTYEQYF. CDR3 coding DNA: TGTGCCAGCTCACCAAGGGACACGACCTACGAGCAGTACTTC. The variable domain in full, with the rest retrieved from reference TRBV18 and TRBJ2-7, is NAGVMQNPRHLVRRRGQEARLRCSPMKGHSHVYWYRQLPEEGLKFMVYLQKENIIDESGMPKERFSAEFPKEGPSILRIQQVVRGDSAAYFCASSPRDTTYEQYFGPGTRLTVT.